This T cell receptor (beta chain) emerged from a study of blood T cell repertoires in COVID-19. This clone appeared a single time. Residents of 24 US areas, aged roughly 18 to 89 years, made up the participants. Here immunoSEQ multiplex PCR was the method, and the copy in TCRdb shows in-frame clones only, minus some. This sample has roughly 200,000 clones, with approximately 86% found just once. There are 13 residues in the CDR3. Germline V gene data show CDR1 as LNHDA and CDR2 as SQIVND (reference sequence). Trimming stripped 8 bases from V and 0 bases from J, with 7 bases between. This sequence joins TRBV19 and TRBJ2-2; D not certain. The specimen was PBMCs or T cells enriched from blood (not recorded which). The clonotype originates from a woman aged 40-49 years with acute COVID-19. CDR3 DNA: TGTGCCAGTCGGTTATCGAACACCGGGGAGCTGTTTTTT. Translated, it gives CASRLSNTGELFF.